What follows is one T cell receptor beta chain and its context. PCR was performed a second time for about 7 to 12 cycles using a sample-barcoded 5' primer and a J-beta primer mix. Via MiXCR, TCRdb re-called the 5' RACE reads, giving one row per CDR3 protein. The sample holds some 690,000 distinct CDR3 sequences, approximately 21% seen once. These data belong to a study of blood T cells in healthy people across ages. Germline CDR1 LNHNV, CDR2 YYDKDF (reference sequence). This CDR3 is built from 16 residues. V was clipped by 9 bases and J by 5 bases; unmatched bases: 16. This TCR derives from a man aged 70-80 years in good health. Sequenced input: blood. The rearrangement uses TRBV15 and TRBJ2-5, with 9 bases matching TRBD2. CDR3 bases: TGTGCCACTCAAAGCAATTTAGCGGGAGTAAGGGAGACCCAGTACTTC. It codes for CATQSNLAGVRETQYF.